This TCR beta chain was found in a study of cytomegalovirus exposure and HLA in healthy donors. Germline V gene sequence: CDR1 SGHTA, CDR2 FQGNSA. This CDR3 contains 15 residues. V was cut by 3 bases and J by 0 bases, with 8 bases left in between. Notes on the study in general: The investigators catalogued 150 or so TCR beta chains as cytomegalovirus-associated.

Worth noting for this clone: The antigen remains unidentified.

The PCR employed 60 Vbeta primers together with 13 Jbeta primers. Profiled with immunoSEQ multiplex PCR; TCRdb holds only in-frame clones, not every one. The table records 150,000 to 200,000 clones, nearly 80% of them present only once. The material sequenced was PBMCs. This receptor was identified in a woman aged 25 to 45 in good health and CMV-seropositive. J is TRBJ2-2 and V is TRBV7-2, with D tentatively TRBD2 (5 bases). CDR3 DNA: TGTGCCAGCAGCTTTTCGCGGGCGAACACCGGGGAGCTGTTTTTT. Translating gives CASSFSRANTGELFF. Full variable domain (rest looked up from reference TRBV7-2 and TRBJ2-2): GAGVSQSPSNKVTEKGKDVELRCDPISGHTALYWYRQSLGQGLEFLIYFQGNSAPDKSGLPSDRFSAERTGGSVSTLTIQRTQQEDSAVYLCASSFSRANTGELFFGEGSRLTVL.